The 29 T cell receptor beta chains listed next were all sequenced from one sample in a study of cytomegalovirus exposure and HLA in healthy donors. Vbeta (60) and Jbeta (13) primers were used in the PCR. Assay used: immunoSEQ multiplex PCR; TCRdb lists only in-frame clones, some missing. The sample includes about 160,000 clones, approximately 80% of them seen just once. The sequencing sample was made of PBMCs. These TCRs come from a male donor in good health and CMV-seropositive.

The chain has TRBV6-6 and TRBJ1-5, with 7 nucleotides matching TRBD1. The CDR3 extends over 14 amino acids. Per germline, CDR1 MNHNY and CDR2 SVGAGI (reference sequence). V was clipped by 6 bases and J by 3 bases; unmatched bases: 5. CDR3 DNA: TGTGCCAGCAGCCGGGACAGCCCCAATCAGCCCCAGCATTTT. Encoded protein: CASSRDSPNQPQHF.

J is TRBJ1-6 and V is TRBV9; a possible D gene is TRBD1 (6 bases). Germline V gene lookup returns CDR1 SGDLS and CDR2 YYNGEE. The CDR3 spans 13 residues. The V end was cut by 3 bases, the J end by 9 bases, with 10 bases between. The CDR3 loop is CASSDREGSPLHF. The DNA of the CDR3 is TGTGCCAGCAGCGACAGGGAGGGTTCACCCCTCCACTTT. Combining the CDR3 with reference TRBV9 and TRBJ1-6 gives the whole variable domain DSGVTQTPKHLITATGQRVTLRCSPRSGDLSVYWYQQSLDQGLQFLIQYYNGEERAKGNILERFSAQQFPDLHSELNLSSLELGDSALYFCASSDREGSPLHFGNGTRLTVT.

The gene calls are TRBV14 and TRBJ2-1, with 11 bases lining up with TRBD2. CDR1 is SGHDN, CDR2 FVKESK, per germline. The CDR3 length is 16 residues. V gave up 2 bases and J gave up 7 bases; unmatched junction bases: 7. CDR3 sequence (DNA): TGTGCCAGCAGCCAATGGGCCTCTAGCGGGAGGAATGAGCAGTTCTTC. This codes for CASSQWASSGRNEQFF.

This chain links TRBV19 with TRBJ1-3; D perhaps matches TRBD1 (6 bases). The CDR3 is 16 residues long. V lost 2 bases and J 8 bases, leaving 19 bases between the germline ends. Per the germline V gene, CDR1 is LNHDA and CDR2 is SQIVND (reference sequence). CDR3: CASSINPGQLRDTIYF. DNA for the CDR3: TGTGCCAGTAGTATAAATCCGGGACAACTGAGGGACACCATATATTTT.

The gene calls are TRBV18 and TRBJ1-1; D not certain. Between the trimmed V and J ends, which lost 1 base and 0 bases, there was a span of 6 bases. The CDR3 loop spans 14 amino acids. In germline, CDR1 is KGHSH, CDR2 LQKENI. For the CDR3, the DNA is TGTGCCAGCTCACCACTACACCTGAACACTGAAGCTTTCTTT. Its translation: CASSPLHLNTEAFF.

The chain recombines TRBV5-1 with TRBJ1-2, with a possible D match to TRBD1 (5 bases). Germline lookup yields CDR1 SGHRS and CDR2 YFSETQ. Deletions cut 1 base from V and 4 bases from J, with 11 bases between. This CDR3 is built from 14 residues. CDR3 in DNA: TGCGCCAGCAGCTTGAGGCAGGGAAGCTATGGCTACACCTTC. Its translation is CASSLRQGSYGYTF.

V usage is TRBV29-1 and J usage is TRBJ2-2; 8 nucleotides match TRBD1. The CDR3 spans 14 residues. Germline V gene sequence: CDR1 SQVTM, CDR2 ANQGSEA. The V gene end was trimmed by 7 bases and the J gene end by 9 bases; junction bases not matched to a gene: 13. In DNA, the CDR3 is TGCAGCGCTGGGTTGGGACAGGTTGAAAGGGAGCTGTTTTTT. This codes for CSAGLGQVERELFF.

This clone was observed a handful of times. The chain uses TRBV19 and TRBJ1-2; TRBD1 matches at 8 bases. V gave up 6 bases and J gave up 11 bases; unmatched junction bases: 5. The CDR3 runs to 11 residues. CDR1 is LNHDA and CDR2 is SQIVND in the germline V gene (reference sequence). The CDR3 DNA reads as TGTGCCAGTAGGGGACAGGCCGGGTACACCTTC. It encodes CASRGQAGYTF.

This clone was detected once. The chain links TRBV19 to TRBJ1-5; no reliable D call. This CDR3 is 15 amino acids long. Germline V lookup: CDR1 LNHDA, CDR2 SQIVND (reference sequence). Trimming cost V 1 base and J 4 bases, with 11 bases left between them. The CDR3 nucleotides are TGTGCCAGTAGTATAGGGGTGGCAGGTAATCAGCCCCAGCATTTT. This encodes CASSIGVAGNQPQHF.

This chain links TRBV19 with TRBJ1-1; TRBD1 aligns across 8 bases. Germline V gives CDR1 LNHDA, CDR2 SQIVND (reference sequence). This CDR3 contains 15 residues. With 10 bases clipped from V and 2 bases from J, the junction kept 12 bases outside the gene matches. The CDR3 DNA is TGTGCCACACGACAGGGGCCTACCTCCAACACTGAAGCTTTCTTT. Translation gives CATRQGPTSNTEAFF.

V gene TRBV10-3 combines with J gene TRBJ1-2; TRBD1 might be the D (5 bases). The ends were cut back, 7 bases at V and 7 bases at J, with 13 bases in the middle. This CDR3 comprises 12 residues. Germline CDR1 is ENHRY and CDR2 is SYGVKD. CDR3 residues: CAITRGGVGYTF. CDR3 in DNA: TGTGCCATCACTCGAGGAGGGGTTGGCTACACCTTC.

CDR3 residues: CASSITAGAGANVLTF. The CDR3 DNA is TGTGCCAGCAGCATAACAGCGGGAGCTGGGGCCAACGTCCTGACTTTC. The rearrangement joins TRBV9 to TRBJ2-6; 8 bases match TRBD2. The CDR3 is 16 residues long. Germline assignment: CDR1 SGDLS and CDR2 YYNGEE. The J segment lost 2 bases and the V segment lost 4 bases, leaving 5 bases of the junction unmatched.

V usage is TRBV7-9 and J usage is TRBJ2-7; 13 positions match TRBD2. There are 16 residues in the CDR3. V gave up 5 bases and J gave up 2 bases; unmatched junction bases: 6. Germline V CDR1 and CDR2: SEHNR, FQNEAQ (reference sequence). The CDR3 spells CASSPPGLAGPYEQYF. The CDR3 DNA reads as TGTGCCAGCAGCCCCCCGGGACTAGCGGGACCCTACGAGCAGTACTTC.

The V gene is TRBV7-6, the J gene TRBJ2-7; no firm D call. The germline V gene has CDR1 SGHVS and CDR2 FNYEAQ. Trimming cost V 5 bases and J 2 bases, with 13 bases left between them. This CDR3 is 14 amino acids long. CDR3 nucleotides: TGTGCCAGCAGCCTTGGGCACTCTACCTACGAGCAGTACTTC. This codes for CASSLGHSTYEQYF.

V and J are TRBV29-1 and TRBJ1-2; D is ambiguous. V was pared by 1 base and J by 1 base, with 10 bases between. The germline V gene encodes CDR1 SQVTM and CDR2 ANQGSEA. The CDR3 loop spans 14 amino acids. The CDR3 coding sequence is TGCAGCGTTGAAGGGAGGGTTTTTAACTATGGCTACACCTTC. Protein product: CSVEGRVFNYGYTF.

The chain links TRBV23-1 to TRBJ2-7; D perhaps matches TRBD1 (6 bases). TRBV23-1 is filed as an ORF, its function uncertain. V lost 0 bases and J 4 bases, leaving 13 bases between the germline ends. The CDR3 loop spans 15 amino acids. Written as DNA, the CDR3 is TGCGCCAGCAGTCAATCCCGGAACAGGGCGTACGAGCAGTACTTC. Protein sequence: CASSQSRNRAYEQYF.

The chain uses TRBV5-8 and TRBJ2-5, with D possibly being TRBD1 (6 bases). The length of the CDR3 is 14 residues. The V end was cut by 6 bases, the J end by 6 bases, with 18 bases between. Germline loops: CDR1 SGHTS, CDR2 YDEGEE. CDR3 in DNA: TGTGCCAGCACGAGGACTGGACAGCCCCAGACCCAGTACTTC. Translation: CASTRTGQPQTQYF.

This clone came up once. The chain combines TRBV10-1 with TRBJ2-1, with D perhaps TRBD2 (5 bases). Germline assignment: CDR1 WNHNN and CDR2 SYGVQD (reference sequence). The CDR3 has 16 residues. Trimming pared 0 bases from V and 3 bases from J, leaving 12 bases between. The CDR3 loop is CASSESRATIYNEQFF. The DNA of the CDR3 is TGCGCCAGCAGTGAGTCGAGGGCAACCATCTACAATGAGCAGTTCTTC.

This chain links TRBV30 with TRBJ2-2; TRBD2 matches at 7 bases. The CDR3 has 12 residues. The ends lost 3 bases at V and 6 bases at J; junction bases unmatched: 1. Germline loops: CDR1 GTSNPN, CDR2 SVGIG (reference sequence). CDR3 in amino acids: CAWSAGAGELFF. The CDR3 DNA sequence: TGTGCCTGGAGCGCGGGAGCCGGGGAGCTGTTTTTT.

V is TRBV10-1 and J is TRBJ2-7; 11 positions match TRBD2. The germline CDR1 and CDR2 sequences are WNHNN and SYGVQD (reference sequence). This CDR3 spans 15 amino acids. J was trimmed by 7 bases and V by 3 bases; bases with no gene match: 8. The CDR3 loop reads CASSDASGGQGEQYF. The CDR3 nucleotides are TGCGCCAGCAGTGATGCTAGCGGGGGGCAGGGAGAGCAGTACTTC.

The chain carries TRBV10-3 and TRBJ1-2, with D possibly TRBD1 on 5 matching bases. Trimming left V 8 bases short and J 8 bases short, with 12 bases between. Germline V CDR1 and CDR2: ENHRY, SYGVKD. This CDR3 has 11 amino acids. Here the CDR3 DNA reads TGTGCCATCGACAGCCTGGAGGGCTACACCTTC. The encoded protein is CAIDSLEGYTF.

The chain carries TRBV28 and TRBJ2-7; 7 bases agree with TRBD1. J gave up 4 bases and V 10 bases, and 7 bases lay outside the gene matches. Germline CDR1 reads MDHEN; CDR2 reads SYDVKM. This CDR3 is 12 amino acids long. CDR3 amino acids: CATTGRGYEQYF. CDR3 in DNA: TGTGCCACCACGGGCAGGGGGTACGAGCAGTACTTC.

This clone was detected once. The chain is built from TRBV18 and TRBJ2-2, with 7 bases matching TRBD2. This CDR3 comprises 16 residues. After removal of 1 base from V and 1 base from J, the junction contained 3 bases not matched to a gene. Germline V gene sequence: CDR1 KGHSH, CDR2 LQKENI. In nucleotides, the CDR3 is TGTGCCAGCTCACCACAGCGGGGCGGGAACACCGGGGAGCTGTTTTTT. Translated, it gives CASSPQRGGNTGELFF.

The rearrangement links TRBV9 to TRBJ2-6, with D unresolved. Trimming removed 2 bases at V and 0 bases at J, with 9 bases between. Germline V lookup: CDR1 SGDLS, CDR2 YYNGEE. This CDR3 comprises 16 residues. Here the CDR3 DNA reads TGTGCCAGCAGCGTTGGGCGCAGCTCTGGGGCCAACGTCCTGACTTTC. This translates into CASSVGRSSGANVLTF. Full variable domain (missing parts from reference TRBV9 and TRBJ2-6): DSGVTQTPKHLITATGQRVTLRCSPRSGDLSVYWYQQSLDQGLQFLIQYYNGEERAKGNILERFSAQQFPDLHSELNLSSLELGDSALYFCASSVGRSSGANVLTFGAGSRLTVL.

The chain employs TRBV30 and TRBJ1-2; TRBD1 agrees at 7 bases. The CDR3 is made up of 15 amino acids. CDR1 is GTSNPN, CDR2 SVGIG, per germline (reference sequence). The V segment lost 0 bases and the J segment 8 bases; nucleotides outside the gene matches: 12. CDR3: CAWSVLRQGAGGYTF. CDR3 in DNA: TGTGCCTGGAGTGTACTCAGACAGGGAGCAGGCGGCTACACCTTC. The whole variable domain, filled in from reference TRBV30 and TRBJ1-2, reads SQTIHQWPATLVQPVGSPLSLECTVEGTSNPNLYWYRQAAGRGLQLLFYSVGIGQISSEVPQNLSASRPQDRQFILSSKKLLLSDSGFYLCAWSVLRQGAGGYTFGSGTRLTVV.

This chain uses TRBV19 with TRBJ1-3; the match to TRBD1 covers 7 bases. V gave up 5 bases and J gave up 2 bases; unmatched junction bases: 6. The germline V gene has CDR1 LNHDA and CDR2 SQIVND (reference sequence). This CDR3 is 15 amino acids long. CDR3 in DNA: TGTGCCAGTAGTCTCTGGACAGGAACTGGAAACACCATATATTTT. Translation: CASSLWTGTGNTIYF.

The J gene is TRBJ2-7, the V gene TRBV28, with 10 bases that match TRBD2. CDR1 is MDHEN, CDR2 SYDVKM, per germline. The V and J ends lost 2 bases and 5 bases, in that order; junction bases with no gene match: 3. The CDR3 spans 14 residues. CDR3 DNA: TGTGCCAGCAGTTTAGCTAGCGGGAGAGACGAGCAGTACTTC. It yields the protein CASSLASGRDEQYF.

The chain couples TRBV2 to TRBJ2-1; weak D call: TRBD2 (6 bases). V lost 5 bases, J lost 5 bases, and 13 bases lay in between. Germline CDR1 reads SNHLY; CDR2 reads FYNNEI. The CDR3 extends over 14 amino acids. The CDR3: CASSFGGSNNEQFF. In nucleotides, the CDR3 is TGTGCCAGCAGTTTTGGGGGGAGTAACAATGAGCAGTTCTTC.

This chain uses TRBV28 with TRBJ2-7; TRBD1 agrees at 10 bases. V gave up 4 bases and J gave up 2 bases; unmatched junction bases: 2. CDR1 and CDR2 from the germline V gene are MDHEN and SYDVKM. This CDR3 spans 14 amino acids. CDR3 coding DNA: TGTGCCAGCAGTTGGACAGGGGGAACCTACGAGCAGTACTTC. It specifies CASSWTGGTYEQYF.